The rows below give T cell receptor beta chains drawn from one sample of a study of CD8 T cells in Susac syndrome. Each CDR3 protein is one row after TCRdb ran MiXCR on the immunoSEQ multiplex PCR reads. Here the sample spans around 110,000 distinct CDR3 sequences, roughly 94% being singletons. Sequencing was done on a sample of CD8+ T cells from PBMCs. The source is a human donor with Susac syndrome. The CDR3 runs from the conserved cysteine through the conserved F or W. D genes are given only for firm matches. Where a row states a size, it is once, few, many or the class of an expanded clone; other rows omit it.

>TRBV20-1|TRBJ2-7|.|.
CSASGVGGKSSYEQYF
TGCAGTGCTAGTGGGGTAGGCGGTAAGAGCTCCTACGAGCAGTACTTC
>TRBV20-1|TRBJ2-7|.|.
CSADRNEWEQYF
TGCAGTGCTGACAGAAACGAATGGGAGCAGTACTTC
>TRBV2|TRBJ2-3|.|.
CASPPVTRTDTQYF
TGTGCCAGCCCCCCAGTTACAAGGACAGATACGCAGTATTTT
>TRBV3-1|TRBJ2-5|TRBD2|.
CASSQELAGPPGETQYF
TGTGCCAGCAGCCAAGAACTAGCGGGCCCCCCGGGGGAGACCCAGTACTTC
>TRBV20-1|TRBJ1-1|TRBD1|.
CSASTGSVFNTEAFF
TGCAGTGCTTCGACAGGGTCGGTATTCAACACTGAAGCTTTCTTT
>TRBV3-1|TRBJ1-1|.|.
CASSQDGRVTEAFF
TGTGCCAGCAGCCAAGATGGGAGAGTAACTGAAGCTTTCTTT
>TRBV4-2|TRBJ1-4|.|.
CASSQEAPPTNEKLFF
TGTGCCAGCAGCCAAGAGGCACCACCAACTAATGAAAAACTGTTTTTT
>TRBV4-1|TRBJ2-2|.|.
CASSQKAVLTGELFF
TGCGCCAGCAGCCAAAAGGCGGTACTTACCGGGGAGCTGTTTTTT
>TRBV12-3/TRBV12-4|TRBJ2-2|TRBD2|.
CASRPGLGGELFF
TGTGCCAGTCGCCCCGGACTAGGCGGGGAGCTGTTTTTT
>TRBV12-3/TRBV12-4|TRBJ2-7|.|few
CASSSPGRAYEQYF
TGTGCCAGCAGTTCGCCGGGACGAGCCTACGAGCAGTACTTC
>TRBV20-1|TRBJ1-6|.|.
CSARDGGQRDSPLHF
TGCAGTGCTAGAGATGGCGGACAGCGTGATTCACCCCTCCACTTT
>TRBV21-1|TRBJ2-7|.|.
CAILAGSDEQYF
TGTGCCATCCTAGCGGGTAGCGACGAGCAGTACTTC
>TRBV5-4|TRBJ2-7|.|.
CASSLWGGLEQYF
TGTGCCAGCAGCTTGTGGGGGGGCTTGGAGCAGTACTTC
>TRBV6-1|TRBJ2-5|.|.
CASSPDAQETQYF
TGTGCCAGCAGCCCAGACGCCCAAGAGACCCAGTACTTC
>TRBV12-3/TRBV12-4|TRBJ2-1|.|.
CASSDWGPSYNEQFF
TGTGCCAGCAGTGACTGGGGGCCCTCCTACAATGAGCAGTTCTTC
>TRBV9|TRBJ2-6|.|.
CASSVARDSGANVLTF
TGTGCCAGCAGCGTGGCGCGGGACTCTGGGGCCAACGTCCTGACTTTC
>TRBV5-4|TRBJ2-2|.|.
CASSLDYTGELFF
TGTGCCAGCAGCCTTGATTACACCGGGGAGCTGTTTTTT
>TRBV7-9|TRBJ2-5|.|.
CASSMDESRVRETQYF
TGTGCCAGCAGCATGGACGAGAGTCGGGTGCGGGAGACCCAGTACTTC
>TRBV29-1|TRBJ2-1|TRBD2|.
CSVRLAGGPEYNEQFF
TGCAGCGTGCGACTAGCGGGGGGGCCTGAGTACAATGAGCAGTTCTTC
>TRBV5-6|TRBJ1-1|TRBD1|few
CASSPYRGGTEAFF
TGTGCCAGCAGCCCTTACAGGGGAGGGACTGAAGCTTTCTTT
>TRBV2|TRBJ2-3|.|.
CATYPRKAPDTQYF
TGTGCCACCTATCCCCGGAAAGCTCCAGATACGCAGTATTTT
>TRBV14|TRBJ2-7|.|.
CASSHDRSGLGSYEQYF
TGTGCCAGCAGTCATGACCGGAGCGGCCTAGGCTCCTACGAGCAGTACTTC
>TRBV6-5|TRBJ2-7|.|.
CASSDDGPYEQYF
TGTGCCAGCAGCGACGACGGACCCTACGAGCAGTACTTC
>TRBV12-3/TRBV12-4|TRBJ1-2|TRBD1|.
CASSNYQGARSGYTF
TGTGCCAGCAGTAATTATCAGGGGGCGCGGAGTGGCTACACCTTC
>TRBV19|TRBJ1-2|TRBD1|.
CASLQGWDGYTF
TGTGCCAGCTTACAGGGGTGGGACGGCTACACCTTC
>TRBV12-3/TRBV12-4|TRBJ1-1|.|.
CASSLERLEAFF
TGTGCCAGCAGTTTAGAGCGGCTCGAAGCTTTCTTT
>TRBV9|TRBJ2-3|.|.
CASTRGPSTDTQYF
TGTGCCAGCACCCGGGGGCCGAGCACAGATACGCAGTATTTT
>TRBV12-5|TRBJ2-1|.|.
CASGLVLAYSSYNEQFF
TGTGCTAGTGGTTTGGTTCTAGCGTATAGCTCCTACAATGAGCAGTTCTTC
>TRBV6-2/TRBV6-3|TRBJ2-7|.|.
CASIADGSYEQYF
TGTGCCAGCATCGCTGACGGCTCCTACGAGCAGTACTTC
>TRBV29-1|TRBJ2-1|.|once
CSVDGPSSYNEQFF
TGCAGCGTGGATGGGCCTAGCTCCTACAATGAGCAGTTCTTC
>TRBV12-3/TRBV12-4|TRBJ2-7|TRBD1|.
CASSSGTGDHEQYF
TGTGCCAGCAGTTCCGGGACAGGGGACCACGAGCAGTACTTC
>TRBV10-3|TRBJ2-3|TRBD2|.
CAISEPGGTTDTQYF
TGTGCCATCAGTGAGCCGGGGGGGACCACAGATACGCAGTATTTT
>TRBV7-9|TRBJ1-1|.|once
CASRRLSTEAFF
TGTGCCAGCAGGAGACTATCCACTGAAGCTTTCTTT
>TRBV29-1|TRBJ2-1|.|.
CSLRGVYNEQFF
TGCAGCCTGCGGGGAGTCTACAATGAGCAGTTCTTC
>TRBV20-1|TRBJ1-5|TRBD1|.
CSASTGGAGQPQHF
TGCAGTGCTTCCACAGGGGGCGCGGGTCAGCCCCAGCATTTT
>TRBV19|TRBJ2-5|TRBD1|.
CASSMPGQADETQYF
TGTGCCAGTAGTATGCCGGGACAGGCGGATGAGACCCAGTACTTC
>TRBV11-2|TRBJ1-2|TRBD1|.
CASSLGRGDYGYTF
TGTGCCAGCAGCTTAGGCAGGGGGGACTATGGCTACACCTTC
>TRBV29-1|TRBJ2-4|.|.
CSVAENIQYF
TGCAGCGTTGCAGAGAACATTCAGTACTTC
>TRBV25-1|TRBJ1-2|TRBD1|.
CASYGTENGYTF
TGTGCCAGCTACGGGACAGAGAATGGCTACACCTTC
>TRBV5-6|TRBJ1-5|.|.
CASSSGVQGSNQPQHF
TGTGCCAGCAGCTCAGGAGTACAGGGCTCCAATCAGCCCCAGCATTTT